This T cell receptor beta chain was recovered during a study of blood T cell repertoires in COVID-19. Study summary: Spain, Italy and the United States supplied samples that represented acute and convalescent COVID-19. PBMCs, B-cell-depleted T cells, or T cells were the source of the cDNA or gDNA that made up the material.

There are 15 residues in the CDR3. V was pared by 1 base and J by 4 bases, with 3 bases of the junction left unmatched. Per germline, CDR1 SGDLS and CDR2 YYNGEE. As processed by the authors: Estimated nucleated cell counts came from reference gene primer amplification. Assay: immunoSEQ multiplex PCR; the TCRdb copy retains only in-frame clones and omits some. Clonal size and the V and J genes are those of that table, whereas D and trimming came from the DNA. The sample lists more than 45,000 clones; more than 80% were seen once. The receptor's source is a man aged 65 to 79 with active COVID-19. The gene calls are TRBV9 and TRBJ2-5; 11 bases fit TRBD2. The sequencing input was peripheral blood. In nucleotides, the CDR3 is TGTGCCAGCAGCGTAACGGGGACTAGCGGAGAGACCCAGTACTTC. Translating it yields CASSVTGTSGETQYF.